Below are 8 T cell receptor beta chains sequenced from a single sample in a study of spatial heterogeneity in lung cancer. TCRdb ran MiXCR on the 5' RACE reads and lists one entry per CDR3 protein. Seen here are 85,000 to 100,000 distinct CDR3 sequences, roughly 12% observed once, and the top ten hold over 40%. Described time point: sample taken at primary tumor resection. Sequencing was performed on whole RNA extracted from tumor and nontumor lung tissue, or from frozen PBMC, and the material was left unsorted. The starting material was PBMCs, obtained at surgery. The receptors here all came from a male donor with early-stage non-small cell lung cancer.

This clonotype was counted between two and nine times. The chain uses TRBV7-2 and TRBJ2-1, with 8 bases identical to TRBD2. The ends lost 5 bases at V and 2 bases at J; junction bases unmatched: 2. CDR1 is SGHTA, CDR2 FQGNSA, per germline. This CDR3 spans 14 amino acids. The CDR3 protein is CASSRGGTYNEQFF. Here the CDR3 DNA reads TGTGCCAGCAGCCGGGGGGGCACCTACAATGAGCAGTTCTTC.

The chain uses TRBV7-8 and TRBJ2-5; TRBD2 aligns across 8 bases. The CDR3 runs to 15 residues. Germline values: CDR1 SGHVS, CDR2 FQNEAQ. J gave up 1 base and V 5 bases, and 6 bases lay outside the gene matches. The CDR3 is CASSTAGTSQETQYF. CDR3 nucleotide sequence: TGTGCCAGCAGCACTGCCGGGACTAGCCAAGAGACCCAGTACTTC.

The chain uses TRBV7-2 and TRBJ1-3; D is undetermined. CDR1 is SGHTA and CDR2 is FQGNSA in the germline V gene. This CDR3 has 12 residues. V was shortened by 2 bases and J by 4 bases, with 3 bases between the two germline ends. CDR3 protein: CASSLPGNTIYF. The CDR3 DNA follows: TGTGCCAGCAGCTTACCAGGAAACACCATATATTTT.

This clonotype appeared many times. The gene calls are TRBV29-1 and TRBJ1-2; TRBD1 is a possible D gene (5 bases). The CDR3 spans 12 residues. With 6 bases removed from V and 3 bases from J, the gap between germline ends came to 11 bases. Germline V gene sequence: CDR1 SQVTM, CDR2 ANQGSEA. CDR3 loop: CSVSGRDYGYTF. The CDR3 DNA is TGCAGCGTATCGGGACGGGACTATGGCTACACCTTC.

V gene TRBV6-2 or TRBV6-3 combines with J gene TRBJ2-4, with unresolved D. The CDR3 has 11 amino acids. The ends were cut back, 2 bases at V and 15 bases at J, with 11 bases in the middle. The germline gives CDR1 MNHEY, CDR2 SVGEGT. The DNA for the CDR3 is TGTGCCAGCAGTTACGCGGACGTCTGGTACTTC. The encoded protein is CASSYADVWYF.

The chain links TRBV13 to TRBJ2-5, with 7 bases identical to TRBD2. Germline loops: CDR1 PRHDT, CDR2 FYEKMQ (reference sequence). The length of the CDR3 is 15 residues. J lost 1 base, V lost 2 bases, and 4 bases had no gene match. DNA for the CDR3: TGTGCCAGCAGCTTATGGGGGAGGGGCCAAGAGACCCAGTACTTC. Its protein product is CASSLWGRGQETQYF.

In this sample, this clonotype turned up many times. This chain connects TRBV14 to TRBJ2-3; 12 bases are shared with TRBD2. After removal of 4 bases from V and 4 bases from J, the junction contained 9 bases not matched to a gene. Germline V gene lookup returns CDR1 SGHDN and CDR2 FVKESK. The CDR3 length is 17 residues. Here the CDR3 DNA reads TGTGCCAGCAGCCCGCGACGGACTAGCGGGGTTCCAGATACGCAGTATTTT. It translates to CASSPRRTSGVPDTQYF.

This clonotype was counted a few times. This chain joins TRBV18 and TRBJ1-6, with D perhaps TRBD1 (5 bases). Per the germline V gene, CDR1 is KGHSH and CDR2 is LQKENI. The CDR3 consists of 16 residues. V lost 1 base to trimming and J lost 7 bases, with 14 bases between them. Here the CDR3 DNA reads TGTGCCAGCTCACCACGAGCCTCAGGGCCGAATTCACCCCTCCACTTT. Translation: CASSPRASGPNSPLHF.